What follows describes a single TCR beta chain. A much larger clone lies a single base off, so this may be a read error. The researchers produced TCR beta cDNA from 400 to 650 ng total RNA with a constant-region primer. Investigators got TCR beta libraries out of three nested multiplex PCR rounds, done with slightly modified ARM-PCR. TCRdb passed the multiplex PCR reads through MiXCR, listing each CDR3 protein once. The repertoire includes about 120,000 distinct CDR3 sequences, roughly 69% of them detected once, and around 9% sits in the top ten. RNA and DNA were co-extracted from approximately 20-30 mg of unsorted bulk tissue. This sample was included in a study of tumor-infiltrating lymphocytes in primary liver carcinoma. The overall study: Productive TCRbeta read counts per sample ran from roughly 3.7 to 6.8 million and were similar across tissue types.

This clonotype was obtained from a woman in her sixties or seventies with primary liver carcinoma and hepatitis B virus infection. Sequencing was carried out using liver tumor tissue from sampling region 1. Subset given: tumor region T1, superior pole.

CDR3 amino acids: CASSELGLAGGSGTDTLYF. In DNA, the CDR3 is TGTGCCAGCAGCGAGCTCGGACTAGCGGGAGGGTCCGGCACAGATACGCTGTATTTT. The chain recombines TRBV4-2 with TRBJ2-3; 15 bases align to TRBD2. The germline gives CDR1 LGHNA, CDR2 YNFKEQ. The CDR3 totals 19 residues.